This T cell receptor (beta chain) was obtained from a study of identical twins. Looked up from germline, CDR1 is SEHNR and CDR2 is FQNEAQ (reference sequence). The CDR3 consists of 14 residues. Trimming took 3 bases from V and 5 from J; bases not matched to a gene: 6. This clonotype was counted a few times. TCRdb recomputed calls from the 5' RACE reads with MiXCR, one row per CDR3 protein. The profile shows hundreds of thousands of distinct CDR3 sequences, 20% to 25% of them singletons. These records were also assigned to another study, of T cells expressing NK-cell markers. That work states: T cells sorted in several experiments were restricted to alpha-beta TCR T cells by an anti-gamma-delta TCR antibody. The CD3+CD56-NKG2C+ fraction was also led by these clonotypes in several donors.

Specimen: PBMCs. The genes are TRBV7-9 and TRBJ2-7; 8 positions agree with TRBD1. The sequence was obtained from a woman aged 18-29 years in good health. CDR3 nucleotides: TGTGCCAGCAGCTTCCAGGGGGCAAAAGACGAGCAGTACTTC. Encoded protein: CASSFQGAKDEQYF. Together with reference TRBV7-9 and TRBJ2-7, the CDR3 gives the full variable domain: DTGVSQNPRHKITKRGQNVTFRCDPISEHNRLYWYRQTLGQGPEFLTYFQNEAQLEKSRLLSDRFSAERPKGSFSTLEIQRTEQGDSAMYLCASSFQGAKDEQYFGPGTRLTVT.